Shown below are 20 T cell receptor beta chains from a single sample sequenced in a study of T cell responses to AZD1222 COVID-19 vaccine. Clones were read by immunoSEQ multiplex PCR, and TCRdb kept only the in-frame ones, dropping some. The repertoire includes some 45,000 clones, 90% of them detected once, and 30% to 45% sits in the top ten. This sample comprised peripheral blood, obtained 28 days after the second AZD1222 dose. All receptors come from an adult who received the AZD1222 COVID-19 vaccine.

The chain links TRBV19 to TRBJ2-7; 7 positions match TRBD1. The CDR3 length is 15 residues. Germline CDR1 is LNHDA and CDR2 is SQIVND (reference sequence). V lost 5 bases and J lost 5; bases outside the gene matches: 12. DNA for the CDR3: TGTGCCAGTAGTCCTCTCGACAGGGACCTGAACGAGCAGTACTTC. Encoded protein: CASSPLDRDLNEQYF.

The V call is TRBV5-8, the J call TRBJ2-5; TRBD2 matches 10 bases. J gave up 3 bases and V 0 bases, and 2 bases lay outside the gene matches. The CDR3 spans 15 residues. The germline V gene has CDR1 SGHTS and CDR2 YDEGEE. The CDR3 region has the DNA TGTGCCAGCAGCTTGGGGACTAGCGGAGAAGAGACCCAGTACTTC. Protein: CASSLGTSGEETQYF. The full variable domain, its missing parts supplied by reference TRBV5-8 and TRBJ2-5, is EAGVTQSPTHLIKTRGQQATLRCSPISGHTSVYWYQQALGLGLQFLLWYDEGEERNRGNFPPRFSGRQFPNYSSELNVNALELEDSALYLCASSLGTSGEETQYFGPGTRLLVL.

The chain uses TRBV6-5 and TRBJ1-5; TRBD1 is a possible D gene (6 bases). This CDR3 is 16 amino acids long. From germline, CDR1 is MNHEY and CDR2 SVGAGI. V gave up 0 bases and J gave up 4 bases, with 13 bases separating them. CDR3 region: CASSYSSTGPNQPQHF. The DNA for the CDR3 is TGTGCCAGCAGTTACTCTTCGACAGGCCCTAATCAGCCCCAGCATTTT.

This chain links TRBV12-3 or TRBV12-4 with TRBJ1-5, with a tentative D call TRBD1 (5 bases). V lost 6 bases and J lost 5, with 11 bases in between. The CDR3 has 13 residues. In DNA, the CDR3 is TGTGCCAGCAGGGGGACGGGAGATCAGCCCCAGCATTTT. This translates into CASRGTGDQPQHF.

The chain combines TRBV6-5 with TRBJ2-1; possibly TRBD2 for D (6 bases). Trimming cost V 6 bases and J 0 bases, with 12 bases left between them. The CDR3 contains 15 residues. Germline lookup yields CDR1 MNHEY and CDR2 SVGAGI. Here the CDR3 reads CASRPLGGSYNEQFF. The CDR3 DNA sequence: TGTGCCAGCAGACCGCTGGGGGGCTCCTACAATGAGCAGTTCTTC.

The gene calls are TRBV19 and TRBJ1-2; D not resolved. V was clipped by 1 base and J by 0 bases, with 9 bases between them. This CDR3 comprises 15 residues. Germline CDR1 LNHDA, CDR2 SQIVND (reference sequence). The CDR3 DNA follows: TGTGCCAGTAGTATAGCCCAGATGTCTAACTATGGCTACACCTTC. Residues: CASSIAQMSNYGYTF.

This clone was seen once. The CDR3 is CASRRGLSSPLHF. The CDR3 bases are TGTGCCAGCAGGCGAGGGTTGAGTTCACCCCTCCACTTT. The chain is built from TRBV2 and TRBJ1-6; D ambiguous. Per germline, CDR1 SNHLY and CDR2 FYNNEI. With 6 bases removed from V and 9 bases from J, the gap between germline ends came to 12 bases. The CDR3 is 13 amino acids.

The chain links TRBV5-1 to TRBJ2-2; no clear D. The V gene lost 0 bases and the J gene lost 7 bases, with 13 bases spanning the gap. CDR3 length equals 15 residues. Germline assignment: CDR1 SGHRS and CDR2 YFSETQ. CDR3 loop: CASSLALRSLGELFF. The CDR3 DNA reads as TGCGCCAGCAGCTTGGCTCTCAGGTCCCTCGGGGAGCTGTTTTTT.

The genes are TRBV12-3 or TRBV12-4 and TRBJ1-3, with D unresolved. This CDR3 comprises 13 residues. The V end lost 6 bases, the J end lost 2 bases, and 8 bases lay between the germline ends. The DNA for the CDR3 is TGTGCCAGCAGGGCGAATGCTGGAAACACCATATATTTT. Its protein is CASRANAGNTIYF.

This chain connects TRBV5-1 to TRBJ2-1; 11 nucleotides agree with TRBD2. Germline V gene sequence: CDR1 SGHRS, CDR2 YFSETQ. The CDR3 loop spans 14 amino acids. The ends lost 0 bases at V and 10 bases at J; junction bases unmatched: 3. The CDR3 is CASSLVRLAGEQFF. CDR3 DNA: TGCGCCAGCAGCTTGGTGCGACTAGCGGGGGAGCAGTTCTTC.

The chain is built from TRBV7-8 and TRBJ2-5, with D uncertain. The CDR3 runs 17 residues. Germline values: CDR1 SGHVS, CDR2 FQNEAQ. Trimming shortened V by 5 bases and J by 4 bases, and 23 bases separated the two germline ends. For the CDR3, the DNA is TGTGCCAGCAGCACTTCGGCGGCTCTTCTCGGTGGAGAGACCCAGTACTTC. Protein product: CASSTSAALLGGETQYF.

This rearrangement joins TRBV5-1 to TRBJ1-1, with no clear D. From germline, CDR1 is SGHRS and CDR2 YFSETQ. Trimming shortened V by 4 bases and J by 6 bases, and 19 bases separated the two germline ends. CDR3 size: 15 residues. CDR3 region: CASSPHDPGSAEAFF. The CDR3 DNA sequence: TGCGCCAGCAGCCCTCACGACCCGGGGTCCGCTGAAGCTTTCTTT.

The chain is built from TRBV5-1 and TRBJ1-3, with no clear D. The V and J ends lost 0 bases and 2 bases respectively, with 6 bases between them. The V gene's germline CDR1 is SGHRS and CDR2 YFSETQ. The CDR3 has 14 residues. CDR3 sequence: CASSLDGAGNTIYF. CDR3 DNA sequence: TGCGCCAGCAGCTTGGATGGGGCTGGAAACACCATATATTTT.

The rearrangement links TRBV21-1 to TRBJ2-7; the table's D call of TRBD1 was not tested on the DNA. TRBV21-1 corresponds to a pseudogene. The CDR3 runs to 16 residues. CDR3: CASSKDSDRGLYEQYF. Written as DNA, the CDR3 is TGTGCCAGCAGCAAAGACTCAGACAGGGGGCTCTACGAGCAGTACTTC.

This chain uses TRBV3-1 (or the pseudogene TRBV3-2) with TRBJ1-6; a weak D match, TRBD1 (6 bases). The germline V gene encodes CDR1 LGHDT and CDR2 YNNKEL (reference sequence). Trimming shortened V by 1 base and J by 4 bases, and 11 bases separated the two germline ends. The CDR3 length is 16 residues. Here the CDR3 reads CASSQGLGQYNSPLHF. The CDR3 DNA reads TGTGCCAGCAGCCAAGGGCTAGGACAGTATAATTCACCCCTCCACTTT.

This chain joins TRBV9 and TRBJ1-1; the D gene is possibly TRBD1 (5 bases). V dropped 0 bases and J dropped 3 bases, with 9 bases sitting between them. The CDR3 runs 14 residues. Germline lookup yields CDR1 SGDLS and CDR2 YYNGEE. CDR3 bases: TGTGCCAGCAGCGTAGCGGGGGGTGACACTGAAGCTTTCTTT. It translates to CASSVAGGDTEAFF.

DNA of the CDR3: TGTGCCAGCAGCTCCGGCATTACTAGCGGGGGTGGGTATGAGCAGTTCTTC. Encoded protein: CASSSGITSGGGYEQFF. The chain links TRBV5-4 to TRBJ2-1; 11 nucleotides match TRBD2. Germline values: CDR1 SGHNT, CDR2 YYREEE (reference sequence). Trimming cost V 3 bases and J 8 bases; bases outside gene matches: 13. This CDR3 is 17 amino acids long.

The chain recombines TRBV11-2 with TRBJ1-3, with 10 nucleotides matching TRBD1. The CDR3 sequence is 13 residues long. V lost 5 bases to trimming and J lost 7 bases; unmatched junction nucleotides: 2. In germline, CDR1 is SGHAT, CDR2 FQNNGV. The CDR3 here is CASSLDRGNTIYF. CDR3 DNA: TGTGCCAGCAGCCTGGACAGGGGGAACACCATATATTTT. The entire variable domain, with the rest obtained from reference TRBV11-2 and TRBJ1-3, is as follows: EAGVAQSPRYKIIEKRQSVAFWCNPISGHATLYWYQQILGQGPKLLIQFQNNGVVDDSQLPKDRFSAERLKGVDSTLKIQPAKLEDSAVYLCASSLDRGNTIYFGEGSWLTVV.

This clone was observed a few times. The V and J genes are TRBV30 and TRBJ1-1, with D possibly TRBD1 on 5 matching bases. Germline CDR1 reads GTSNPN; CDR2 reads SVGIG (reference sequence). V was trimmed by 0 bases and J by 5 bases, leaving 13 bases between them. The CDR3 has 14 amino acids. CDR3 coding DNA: TGTGCCTGGAGTGTAGCCCCCAGGGTTACTGAAGCTTTCTTT. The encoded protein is CAWSVAPRVTEAFF.

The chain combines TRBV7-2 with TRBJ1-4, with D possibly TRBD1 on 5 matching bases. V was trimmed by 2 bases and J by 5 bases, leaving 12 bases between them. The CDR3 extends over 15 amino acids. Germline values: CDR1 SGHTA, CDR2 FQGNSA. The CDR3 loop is CASSLWGGPNEKLFF. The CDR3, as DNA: TGTGCCAGCAGCTTATGGGGGGGACCGAATGAAAAACTGTTTTTT. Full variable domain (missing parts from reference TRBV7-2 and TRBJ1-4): GAGVSQSPSNKVTEKGKDVELRCDPISGHTALYWYRQSLGQGLEFLIYFQGNSAPDKSGLPSDRFSAERTGGSVSTLTIQRTQQEDSAVYLCASSLWGGPNEKLFFGSGTQLSVL.